Reported below is one TCR beta chain. Its antigen is still unknown. Base qualities are not at hand, and no much larger clone is one base apart. Explained via the paper, the time point label denotes: baseline before first vaccination. Vaccinee samples were obtained from the UK trials COV001 and COV002, which included a single-blind randomized controlled phase 2/3 trial of AZD1222 (ChAdOx1 nCoV-19) in healthy adults. For TCRbeta chain sequencing, PBMC samples from trial participants were taken at day 0 and at day 28 after the second dose. The CDR3 regions of human TCRbeta chains were analyzed by immunosequencing. The paper's data handling went like this. TCRs in the repertoires were compared against a reference library of SARS-CoV-2-specific TCRs that had been generated with the MIRA antigen-specificity platform. Breadth meant the fraction of unique TCRs that were SARS-CoV-2-associated, whereas depth meant the fraction of total T cells that were SARS-CoV-2-associated. Using the MIRA data, every spike-specific TCR was mapped to the spike region that the TCR reacted to and assigned to either a CD4 or a CD8 class. Log10-transformed breadth and depth values were compared by one-way ANOVA with Sidak's multiple comparisons tests. What TCRdb holds here is the immuneACCESS table cut down to in-frame rearrangements. Part of the clones is not present; checked against another copy, under half of the missing clones reflect an unresolved V gene, and the others are unexplained. That table is the source of V, J and clone size, and D and trimming were worked out from the DNA. The sample table contains just over 60,000 clones; only one count was recorded for 65% to 80% of them. In total, the top ten clones hold over 12% of the sample.

This specimen belongs to a study of T cell responses to AZD1222 COVID-19 vaccine (dated by TCRdb to the early 2020s). For the study in its entirety: AZD1222 recipients whose second dose came at about 4 weeks and those whose second dose came at about 12 weeks were combined into one group, since spike-specific TCR depth and breadth did not differ between the two schedules. TCR sequencing was performed for some 250 trial participants, of whom 207 were given two doses of AZD1222 and approximately 26 were given two doses of MenACWY control vaccine. Enrollment into the trials was organized by age into subgroups of 18-55, 56-69 and 70-plus years, and those subgroups contained roughly 150, 30 and 60 TCR-sequenced participants, respectively. The paper as a whole reports these results and caveats: Spike-specific TCR breadth and depth rose significantly after two AZD1222 doses compared with day 0 and with MenACWY recipients. Most participants were white British and females outnumbered males, and the authors suggested that clonal diversity may have been underestimated. Because no day 14 peak-response samples were available, the repertoires could be characterized only after the peak T cell response. CD4 TCRs associated with the vaccine covered the entire spike protein, and the dominant responses were in regions 160-218 and 743-854. Epitopes outside the regions mutated in the B.1.351 and B.1.1.7 variants were reportedly recognized by nearly half of the unique spike-specific TCRs. Conclusions about previously exposed vaccinees are limited because only six or seven AZD1222 recipients were SARS-CoV-2 seropositive at baseline. The 56-69-year group was small, and its depth increase did not reach significance, likely because of low power.

V ends up 5 bases short and J 4 bases short, with an unmatched junction base count of 11. The germline V gene supplies CDR1 SGHTA and CDR2 FQGNSA. From the cysteine up to the phenylalanine, the CDR3 has a length of 16 residues. Of all the DNA, just the CDR3 is kept, 48 bases in frame from base 1. The sequence links TRBV7-2 to TRBJ2-3; 8 junctional bases match TRBD1. The specimen comprised peripheral blood, sampled on day 0 of AZD1222 vaccination. This clonotype originated in an adult in good health. Here the CDR3 is given as CASSQQGAGFPDTQYF. Here is the DNA: TGTGCCAGCAGCCAGCAGGGGGCGGGATTCCCAGATACGCAGTATTTT.